The clone carrying this T cell receptor beta chain has just a few counts. Its specificity is unknown. Produced via immunoSEQ multiplex PCR; TCRdb's table is partial and in-frame only. The data contain about 72,000 clones, almost 85% of them singletons. These data originate in a study of T cells in localized non-small cell lung cancer. Germline V CDR1 and CDR2: SGHKS, YYEKEE (reference sequence). V shed 6 bases and J 0 bases; nucleotides not matched to a gene: 5. This CDR3 comprises 15 residues. Whole-study findings and limits: The highest T cell clonality was in uninvolved adjacent lung, above tumor.

This receptor was identified in a female donor aged 60 or older with stage I lung adenocarcinoma. Sequenced here: peripheral blood, sampled before any cancer treatment. The chain joins TRBV5-5 to TRBJ2-4; 8 positions agree with TRBD1. The CDR3 DNA follows: TGTGCCAGCAATCGACAGGGGCTAGCCAAAAACATTCAGTACTTC. Translated: CASNRQGLAKNIQYF.